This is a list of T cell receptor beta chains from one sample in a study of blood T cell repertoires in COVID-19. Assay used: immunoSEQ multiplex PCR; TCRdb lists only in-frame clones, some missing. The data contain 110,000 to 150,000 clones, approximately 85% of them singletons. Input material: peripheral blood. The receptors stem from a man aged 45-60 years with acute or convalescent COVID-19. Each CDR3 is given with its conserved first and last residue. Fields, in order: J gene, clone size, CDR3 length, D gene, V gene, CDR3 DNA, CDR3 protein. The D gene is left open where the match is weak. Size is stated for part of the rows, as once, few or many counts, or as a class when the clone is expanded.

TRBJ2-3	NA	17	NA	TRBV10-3	TGTGCCATCAGTGAGTCAACCCGGACAGCTAACACAGATACGCAGTATTTT	CAISESTRTANTDTQYF
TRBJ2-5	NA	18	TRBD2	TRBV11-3	TGTGCCAGCAGCTCATACCAGGGCGGGACTAGGCTAAAAGAGACCCAGTACTTC	CASSSYQGGTRLKETQYF
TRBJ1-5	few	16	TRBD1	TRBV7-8	TGTGCCAGCAGCTTCCGAGCGGACAGGGCTTTTCAGCCCCAGCATTTT	CASSFRADRAFQPQHF
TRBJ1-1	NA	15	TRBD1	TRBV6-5	TGTGCCAGCAGTTACTGGGACAGCATGAACACTGAAGCTTTCTTT	CASSYWDSMNTEAFF
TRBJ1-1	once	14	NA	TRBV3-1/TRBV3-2	TGTGCCAGCAGCCAAGTCCGTGGGAGCACTGAAGCTTTCTTT	CASSQVRGSTEAFF
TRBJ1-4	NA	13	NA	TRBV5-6	TGTGCCAGCAGCTTTACAGCTAATGAAAAACTGTTTTTT	CASSFTANEKLFF
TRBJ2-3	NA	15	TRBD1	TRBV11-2	TGTGCCAGCAGCTCCTACAGGGGTCTCACAGATACGCAGTATTTT	CASSSYRGLTDTQYF
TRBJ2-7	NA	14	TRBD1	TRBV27	TGTGCCAGCAGTTCCCCAGACAGGGTATCCGAGCAGTACTTC	CASSSPDRVSEQYF
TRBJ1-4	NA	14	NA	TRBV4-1	TGCGCCAGCAGCCAAGCGGGATTTAGGGAAAAACTGTTTTTT	CASSQAGFREKLFF
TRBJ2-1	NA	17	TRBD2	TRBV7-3	TGTGCCAGCAGCCCTCGGAGTACTAGCGGGAGGGCCAATGAGCAGTTCTTC	CASSPRSTSGRANEQFF
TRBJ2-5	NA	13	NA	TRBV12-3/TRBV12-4	TGTGCCAGCACCCCGGGACAACTTGAGACCCAGTACTTC	CASTPGQLETQYF
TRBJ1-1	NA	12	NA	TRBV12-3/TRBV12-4	TGTGCCAGCAGCTCATCGGACACTGAAGCTTTCTTT	CASSSSDTEAFF
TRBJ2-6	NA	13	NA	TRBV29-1	TGCAGCGTAGGGGGGGCTGGGGCCAACGTCCTGACTTTC	CSVGGAGANVLTF
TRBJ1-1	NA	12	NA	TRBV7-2	TGTGCCAGCAGCTTACGGGGCACTGAAGCTTTCTTT	CASSLRGTEAFF
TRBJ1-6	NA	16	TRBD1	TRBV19	TGTGCCAGTAGTAACGGCGCTGGACAGGGGAATTCACCCCTCCACTTT	CASSNGAGQGNSPLHF
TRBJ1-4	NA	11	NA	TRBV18	TGTGCCAGCTCACCAGATAGAAAACTGTTTTTT	CASSPDRKLFF
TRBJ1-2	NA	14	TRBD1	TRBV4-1	TGCGCCAGCAGCCAAGGGACAGGGCGTGATGGCTACACCTTC	CASSQGTGRDGYTF
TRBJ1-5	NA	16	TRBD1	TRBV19	TGTGCCAGCGGACCCGGGACAGGCAATAGCAATCAGCCCCAGCATTTT	CASGPGTGNSNQPQHF
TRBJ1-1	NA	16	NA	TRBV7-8	TGTGCCAGCAGCTTATCGGGTCGAGAGGGGAACACTGAAGCTTTCTTT	CASSLSGREGNTEAFF
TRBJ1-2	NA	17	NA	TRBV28	TGTGCCAGCAGTAGGGTCCAGGGGCGACCTCAGGGTTATGGCTACACCTTC	CASSRVQGRPQGYGYTF
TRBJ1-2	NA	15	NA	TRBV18	TGTGCCAGCTCACCACTACACAGGGATGGCTATGGCTACACCTTC	CASSPLHRDGYGYTF
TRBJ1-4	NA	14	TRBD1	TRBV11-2	TGTGCCAGCAGCTTAATACAGGGGAATGAAAAACTGTTTTTT	CASSLIQGNEKLFF
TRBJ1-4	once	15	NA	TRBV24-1	TGTGCCACCAGTGATCCCGCCTGGGAGGGTGAAAAACTGTTTTTT	CATSDPAWEGEKLFF
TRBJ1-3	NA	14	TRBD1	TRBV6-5	TGTGCCAGCAGTTACACAGGGGTTGGAAACACCATATATTTT	CASSYTGVGNTIYF
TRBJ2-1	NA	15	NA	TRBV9	TGTGCCAGCAGCGTAGTTGGGCACCTATACAATGAGCAGTTCTTC	CASSVVGHLYNEQFF
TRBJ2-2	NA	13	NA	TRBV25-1	TGTGCCAGCAGTGACAGGAACACCGGGGAGCTGTTTTTT	CASSDRNTGELFF
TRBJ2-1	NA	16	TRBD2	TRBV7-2	TGTGCCAGCAGCTTAGGCGGACTAGCGGGGGACAATGAGCAGTTCTTC	CASSLGGLAGDNEQFF
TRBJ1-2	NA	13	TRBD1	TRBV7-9	TGTGCCAGCAGCTTCACTGTGACAGGGAAGACGACCTTC	CASSFTVTGKTTF
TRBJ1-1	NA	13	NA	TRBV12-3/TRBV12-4	TGTGCCAGCAGTTTGGCAGGGAACACTGAAGCTTTCTTT	CASSLAGNTEAFF
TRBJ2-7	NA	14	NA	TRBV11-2	TGTGCCAGCAACCTTGGGACAAATTACGAGTGGCAGTACTTC	CASNLGTNYEWQYF